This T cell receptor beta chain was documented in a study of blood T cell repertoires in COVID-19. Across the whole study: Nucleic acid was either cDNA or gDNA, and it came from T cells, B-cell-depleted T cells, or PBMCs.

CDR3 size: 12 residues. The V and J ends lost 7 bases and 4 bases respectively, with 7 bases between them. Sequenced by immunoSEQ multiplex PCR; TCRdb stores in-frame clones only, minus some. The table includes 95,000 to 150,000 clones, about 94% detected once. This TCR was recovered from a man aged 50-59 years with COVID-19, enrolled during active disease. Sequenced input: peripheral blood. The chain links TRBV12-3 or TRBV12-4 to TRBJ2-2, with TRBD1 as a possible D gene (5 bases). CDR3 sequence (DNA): TGTGCCAGCACCGACAGCACCGGGGAGCTGTTTTTT. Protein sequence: CASTDSTGELFF.